The 15 T cell receptor beta chains reported below all come from one sample, sequenced in a study of control samples from healthy donors and cancer patients (dated by TCRdb to 2020 to 2021). Library prep was done by the immunoSEQ multiplex PCR assay. Entries here come from immuneACCESS through TCRdb and include only in-frame sequences with V and J called. Some clones fail to appear in such tables; in the studies checked, an unresolved V gene covers under half of the shortfall, and the cause of the remainder is unknown. This sample comprises roughly 95,000 clones, approximately 92% of them detected only once. The ten biggest clones cover approximately 3% of the sample. The sample comprised blood. These receptors all stem from a human donor in good health. The donor label of this sample is uncertain.

The V call is TRBV7-2, the J call TRBJ1-3; D ambiguous. The germline V and J ends were trimmed by 1 base and 4 bases, with 8 bases remaining between them. This CDR3 is 14 amino acids long. CDR1 is SGHTA and CDR2 is FQGNSA in the germline V gene. CDR3 in DNA: TGTGCCAGCAGCTTAGTAGGCCAGGGAAACACCATATATTTT. As protein: CASSLVGQGNTIYF.

This chain uses TRBV5-5 with TRBJ1-3; perhaps TRBD1 as D (6 bases). The CDR3 loop spans 17 amino acids. The germline V gene encodes CDR1 SGHKS and CDR2 YYEKEE (reference sequence). Trimming took 0 bases from V and 1 from J, leaving 14 bases between them. DNA of the CDR3: TGTGCCAGCAGCTTGGATGGGGGCCGAGGTTCTGGAAACACCATATATTTT. This codes for CASSLDGGRGSGNTIYF.

The rearrangement uses TRBV9 and TRBJ1-2; maybe TRBD1 (6 bases). Between the trimmed V and J ends, which lost 0 bases and 2 bases, there was a span of 11 bases. There are 15 residues in the CDR3. CDR1 and CDR2 from the germline V gene are SGDLS and YYNGEE. The chain's CDR3 is CASSVGRGINYGYTF. The CDR3 DNA follows: TGTGCCAGCAGCGTAGGGAGGGGGATCAACTATGGCTACACCTTC.

This chain uses TRBV12-3 or TRBV12-4 with TRBJ1-4; TRBD1 might be the D (6 bases). The CDR3 runs 13 residues. V lost 4 bases to trimming and J lost 14 bases, with 17 bases between them. In DNA, the CDR3 is TGTGCCAGCAGTTCCCAGAGGGGGGGAGAGCTGTTTTTT. Translation gives CASSSQRGGELFF.

The chain joins TRBV21-1 to TRBJ1-2; the table gives TRBD1 as D, unverified against the DNA. TRBV21-1 is deemed a pseudogene. This CDR3 is built from 13 residues. CDR3 sequence (DNA): TGTATTAGGGACACAATGCCCCCCTATGGCTACACCTTC. Amino acids: CIRDTMPPYGYTF.

The genes are TRBV12-5 and TRBJ2-5; no clear D gene. The length of the CDR3 is 15 residues. Germline CDR1 LGHNT, CDR2 FRNRAP. The germline V and J ends were trimmed by 3 bases and 5 bases, with 16 bases remaining between them. CDR3 sequence reads: CASGLRQDEMETQYF. The CDR3 DNA follows: TGTGCTAGTGGTTTAAGGCAAGATGAGATGGAGACCCAGTACTTC.

The table lists this clone with a count of one. The V call is TRBV12-3 or TRBV12-4, the J call TRBJ1-1; tentatively, D is TRBD1 (6 bases). The CDR3 covers 12 residues. V was clipped by 2 bases and J by 8 bases, with 9 bases between them. The CDR3 coding sequence is TGTGCCAGCAGTTTACAGGGGAAAGAAGCTTTCTTT. This encodes CASSLQGKEAFF.

This chain connects TRBV18 to TRBJ2-3, with D hard to call. This CDR3 spans 12 amino acids. V shed 3 bases and J shed 6 bases, with 7 bases lying between them. Germline CDR1 reads KGHSH; CDR2 reads LQKENI. The CDR3 spells CASSPAADTQYF. The CDR3 DNA reads TGTGCCAGCTCACCCGCCGCGGATACGCAGTATTTT. The variable domain in full, with the rest retrieved from reference TRBV18 and TRBJ2-3, is NAGVMQNPRHLVRRRGQEARLRCSPMKGHSHVYWYRQLPEEGLKFMVYLQKENIIDESGMPKERFSAEFPKEGPSILRIQQVVRGDSAAYFCASSPAADTQYFGPGTRLTVL.

V and J are TRBV9 and TRBJ1-4; 10 nucleotides align to TRBD1. The length of the CDR3 is 14 residues. The V gene end was trimmed by 4 bases and the J gene end by 7 bases; junction bases not matched to a gene: 4. CDR1 is SGDLS and CDR2 is YYNGEE in the germline V gene. CDR3 loop: CASSLDRGSEKLFF. Written as DNA, the CDR3 is TGTGCCAGCAGCTTGGACAGGGGGAGTGAAAAACTGTTTTTT.

The chain combines TRBV11-2 with TRBJ2-7, with a tentative D call TRBD1 (6 bases). CDR1 and CDR2 (germline): SGHAT, FQNNGV. This CDR3 contains 11 residues. V lost 4 bases and J lost 11, with 12 bases in between. CDR3 DNA sequence: TGTGCCAGCAGCTCAGGACCAGGGGAGTACTTC. This translates into CASSSGPGEYF.

V usage is TRBV27 and J usage is TRBJ1-5; D unclear. Germline CDR1 and CDR2: MNHEY and SMNVEV (reference sequence). This CDR3 has 13 amino acids. The V gene lost 4 bases and the J gene lost 4 bases, with 8 bases spanning the gap. The CDR3 sequence: CASSYNNNQPQHF. In nucleotides, the CDR3 is TGTGCCAGCAGTTACAACAATAATCAGCCCCAGCATTTT.

This chain links TRBV2 with TRBJ1-5, with TRBD1 matching 11 bases. Trimming at V came to 8 bases and at J to 7 bases, leaving 13 bases not matched to a gene. CDR1 and CDR2 (germline): SNHLY, FYNNEI. The CDR3 has 16 residues. CDR3 residues: CASAWPGTGGLQPQHF. The CDR3, as DNA: TGTGCCAGCGCTTGGCCAGGGACAGGGGGTCTGCAGCCCCAGCATTTT.

The chain employs TRBV30 and TRBJ2-7; TRBD1 might be the D (6 bases). V gave up 2 bases and J gave up 7 bases, with 18 bases separating them. The CDR3 loop spans 14 amino acids. CDR1 is GTSNPN, CDR2 SVGIG, per germline (reference sequence). DNA for the CDR3: TGTGCCTGGAGTCGGGCAGGGGAGATGAGGGAGCAGTACGTC. This encodes CAWSRAGEMREQYV.

This chain connects TRBV28 to TRBJ1-2, with unresolved D. The CDR3 is made up of 14 amino acids. Germline V CDR1 and CDR2: MDHEN, SYDVKM. V was clipped by 2 bases and J by 4 bases, with 11 bases between them. CDR3 nucleotide sequence: TGTGCCAGCAGTTTAGGTAGGACTATCTATGGCTACACCTTC. Residues: CASSLGRTIYGYTF.

The V gene is TRBV15, the J gene TRBJ1-6; TRBD1 matches 9 bases. Per germline, CDR1 LNHNV and CDR2 YYDKDF (reference sequence). The CDR3 is 15 amino acids. Trimming at V came to 3 bases and at J to 10 bases, leaving 7 bases not matched to a gene. The CDR3 loop reads CATSSLGTGQSPLHF. For the CDR3, the DNA is TGTGCCACCAGCAGCCTCGGGACAGGGCAATCACCCCTCCACTTT.